The clone carrying this TCR beta chain was observed once. The antigen remains unidentified. This CDR3 has 17 residues. Method: immunoSEQ multiplex PCR; TCRdb's copy keeps in-frame clones and lacks some. The sample yields 2 million to 3 million clones, over 85% seen once. These data come from a study of shared clonotypes between healthy human individuals. The overall study: The donor group consisted of two women and a few men, aged 18 to 49.

General study points: The study's rarefaction showed incomplete sorted-subset sequencing despite large depth.

The chain carries TRBV21-1 and TRBJ2-4; no DNA check was done on the table's D call, TRBD1. TRBV21-1 is given as a pseudogene. The clonotype was recovered from a man aged 18 to 29 in good health. Some clones in this sample may be carry-over from other donors' samples. The sequencing sample was made of naive CD4+ T cells from PBMCs. Subset defined: CD45RA+ positively selected. CDR3 coding DNA: TGTGCCAGCAGCAAAGTCGCAGGGTATGGAGCCAAAAACATTCAGTACTTC. Translation gives CASSKVAGYGAKNIQYF.